The 30 T cell receptor beta chains presented below share a single source sample, sequenced in a study of blood T cells in healthy people across ages. A second roughly 6 to 12 cycle PCR used barcoded and J-beta primers. TCRdb reprocessed the 5' RACE reads with MiXCR, giving one entry per CDR3 protein. This sample yields more than 550,000 distinct CDR3 sequences, of which 22% are seen a single time; roughly a fifth belongs to the top ten. The sequenced sample consisted of blood. Receptors were obtained from an older man in good health.

This sequence joins TRBV12-3 or TRBV12-4 and TRBJ2-3; 12 positions match TRBD2. V was pared by 3 bases and J by 8 bases, with 6 bases of the junction left unmatched. The CDR3 is 15 amino acids. CDR3: CASSFSSGGAGTQYF. CDR3 bases: TGTGCCAGCAGTTTTTCTAGCGGGGGGGCTGGTACGCAGTATTTT.

V gene TRBV6-5 combines with J gene TRBJ2-1, with a weak D call TRBD1 (5 bases). The V end was cut by 7 bases, the J end by 4 bases, with 17 bases between. From germline, CDR1 is MNHEY and CDR2 SVGAGI. This CDR3 has 15 amino acids. This CDR3 reads CASKQVGSGYNEQFF. DNA of the CDR3: TGTGCCAGCAAACAGGTGGGGTCAGGTTACAATGAGCAGTTCTTC.

V usage is TRBV15 and J usage is TRBJ2-3; D is unclear. CDR1 and CDR2 (germline): LNHNV, YYDKDF (reference sequence). The CDR3 is 15 amino acids. The germline V and J ends were trimmed by 0 bases and 2 bases, with 9 bases remaining between them. The CDR3 DNA reads TGTGCCACCAGCAGAGATGGGCAGAACACAGATACGCAGTATTTT. Protein product: CATSRDGQNTDTQYF.

The CDR3 DNA reads as TGTGCCAGCAGCGACCGGGACAGAGAATACGAGCAGTACGTC. Protein sequence: CASSDRDREYEQYV. V and J are TRBV7-9 and TRBJ2-5; 7 bases are shared with TRBD1. The J call is doubtful: the DNA matches TRBJ2-7 better. The CDR3 has 14 amino acids. CDR1 and CDR2 (germline): SEHNR, FQNEAQ (reference sequence).

The CDR3 DNA is TGTGCCAGCGGCCTCGGACAGGGGAATCAGCCCCAGCATTTT. Protein: CASGLGQGNQPQHF. The chain employs TRBV4-2 and TRBJ1-5; TRBD1 aligns across 9 bases. V was pared by 8 bases and J by 4 bases, with 6 bases of the junction left unmatched. Germline values: CDR1 LGHNA, CDR2 YNFKEQ. The CDR3 is 14 residues long.

This clonotype occurred a few times. V gene TRBV6-2 or TRBV6-3 combines with J gene TRBJ2-3, with 8 nucleotides matching TRBD1. CDR3 length: 14 amino acids. Per germline, CDR1 MNHEY and CDR2 SVGEGT. With 5 bases clipped from V and 9 bases from J, the junction kept 10 bases outside the gene matches. CDR3 DNA sequence: TGTGCCAGCAGTCCCCGACAGGGGAAAGCCACGCAGTATTTT. Translating it yields CASSPRQGKATQYF.

This clonotype occurred a few times. The chain combines TRBV7-2 with TRBJ2-2; D not certain. This CDR3 contains 13 residues. In germline, CDR1 is SGHTA, CDR2 FQGNSA. Between the trimmed V and J ends, which lost 1 base and 7 bases, there was a span of 7 bases. For the CDR3, the DNA is TGTGCCAGCAGCTTAGTGGGTAACGGGGAGCTGTTTTTT. It yields the protein CASSLVGNGELFF.

This clonotype has a handful of counts. The V and J genes are TRBV10-2 and TRBJ2-3, with D tentatively TRBD2 (6 bases). Trimming left V 6 bases short and J 6 bases short, with 16 bases between. Germline V gives CDR1 WSHSY, CDR2 SAAADI. This CDR3 is built from 14 residues. The CDR3 here is CASSLGGEGDTQYF. The CDR3 coding sequence is TGCGCCAGCAGCCTGGGGGGTGAGGGGGATACGCAGTATTTT.

This clonotype was seen more than once but under ten times. This sequence joins TRBV7-8 and TRBJ1-4; D is perhaps TRBD1 (5 bases). The germline V gene encodes CDR1 SGHVS and CDR2 FQNEAQ. This CDR3 is 14 amino acids long. The ends were cut back, 5 bases at V and 7 bases at J, with 14 bases in the middle. The CDR3 sequence is CASSADRTIEKLFF. The CDR3 coding sequence is TGTGCCAGCAGCGCCGACAGAACCATTGAAAAACTGTTTTTT.

The chain carries TRBV3-1 and TRBJ2-1; perhaps TRBD1 as D (5 bases). Near its end, the DNA agrees better with TRBJ2-7, so the J call may be wrong. Germline CDR1 and CDR2: LGHDT and YNNKEL (reference sequence). CDR3 size: 14 residues. CDR3 nucleotide sequence: TGTGCCAGCAGCCAAGGGTTAAGGACAACCGAGCAGTACTTC. Translating gives CASSQGLRTTEQYF.

The chain combines TRBV12-3 or TRBV12-4 with TRBJ2-1; possibly TRBD1 for D (6 bases). Matching the DNA end better, TRBJ2-7 makes the J call doubtful. This CDR3 is built from 13 residues. The CDR3 nucleotides read TGTGCCAGCAGTTATACAGGGTTAGGCGAGCAGTACGTC. Amino acids: CASSYTGLGEQYV.

This clonotype was observed a handful of times. This chain connects TRBV7-9 to TRBJ1-1; tentatively, D is TRBD1 (5 bases). The CDR3 sequence is 14 residues long. V was cut by 3 bases and J by 5 bases, with 13 bases left in between. From germline, CDR1 is SEHNR and CDR2 FQNEAQ (reference sequence). DNA for the CDR3: TGTGCCAGCAGCTTTAGGGGCGAGGGGACTGAAGCTTTCTTT. This gives the protein CASSFRGEGTEAFF.

The chain employs TRBV20-1 and TRBJ2-5, with D perhaps TRBD2 (6 bases). Germline CDR1 is DFQATT and CDR2 is SNEGSKA (reference sequence). The CDR3 has 14 residues. The V end was cut by 5 bases, the J end by 4 bases, with 17 bases between. The CDR3 nucleotides read TGCAGTGCTCCGAGGACGGGAGTGGGAGAGACCCAGTACTTC. This translates into CSAPRTGVGETQYF.

This clonotype has more than one count but fewer than ten. This chain uses TRBV5-1 with TRBJ2-7, with 9 bases fitting TRBD1. V shed 4 bases and J 4 bases; nucleotides not matched to a gene: 9. CDR3 length equals 15 residues. Germline V gene data show CDR1 as SGHRS and CDR2 as YFSETQ. The CDR3 is CASSPGTGPVYEQYF. In DNA, the CDR3 is TGCGCCAGCAGCCCCGGGACAGGGCCAGTGTACGAGCAGTACTTC.

This clonotype was seen more than once but under ten times. The chain joins TRBV5-5 to TRBJ2-1; D uncertain. V lost 3 bases, J lost 6 bases, and 10 bases lay in between. The CDR3 sequence is 13 residues long. The germline gives CDR1 SGHKS, CDR2 YYEKEE (reference sequence). The CDR3 coding sequence is TGTGCCAGCAGCTCCTTATTAGCCAATGAGCAGTTCTTC. Translation: CASSSLLANEQFF.

This clonotype was detected only once. CDR3 nucleotides: TGCGCCAGCAGAGAGGATAGCAATCAGCCCCAGCATTTT. Its translation is CASREDSNQPQHF. The chain is built from TRBV5-1 and TRBJ1-5, with unresolved D. The CDR3 runs to 13 residues. CDR1 is SGHRS, CDR2 YFSETQ, per germline. Trimming stripped 5 bases from V and 0 bases from J, with 6 bases between. The variable domain in full, with the rest retrieved from reference TRBV5-1 and TRBJ1-5, is KAGVTQTPRYLIKTRGQQVTLSCSPISGHRSVSWYQQTPGQGLQFLFEYFSETQRNKGNFPGRFSGRQFSNSRSEMNVSTLELGDSALYLCASREDSNQPQHFGDGTRLSIL.

A word on this clonotype: Compared with germline, one end of the junction differs, possibly owing to a read error. This chain joins TRBV18 and TRBJ1-1; D is perhaps TRBD1 (6 bases). The CDR3 length is 16 residues. Germline V gives CDR1 KGHSH, CDR2 LQKENI. CDR3 in amino acids: CAGSPRREGENTEAFF. CDR3 nucleotides: TGTGCCGGCTCACCTCGGCGGGAGGGGGAAAACACTGAAGCTTTCTTT.

The chain uses TRBV12-3 or TRBV12-4 and TRBJ2-3; D possibly uses TRBD1 or TRBD2 (6 bases each). Trimming removed 2 bases from V and 2 bases from J, with 11 bases in between. The CDR3 runs 15 residues. The CDR3 region has the DNA TGTGCCAGCAGTTTATCGGGGGCCCTCACAGATACGCAGTATTTT. It is translated as CASSLSGALTDTQYF.

This chain links TRBV3-1 with TRBJ1-2, with 9 bases aligning to TRBD1. The junction had 3 bases not matched to a gene; V was cut back by 0 bases and J by 7 bases. Looked up from germline, CDR1 is LGHDT and CDR2 is YNNKEL (reference sequence). The CDR3 is made up of 14 amino acids. The CDR3 loop reads CASSQEDRGGGYTF. The CDR3 DNA is TGTGCCAGCAGCCAAGAGGACAGGGGCGGTGGCTACACCTTC.

This chain links TRBV27 with TRBJ2-1; TRBD2 matches at 13 bases. V was clipped by 5 bases and J by 5 bases; unmatched bases: 15. From germline, CDR1 is MNHEY and CDR2 SMNVEV (reference sequence). This CDR3 is 19 amino acids long. CDR3 sequence reads: CASSPAALAGGLGNNEQFF. The CDR3, as DNA: TGTGCCAGCAGTCCTGCGGCACTAGCGGGAGGGCTAGGCAACAATGAGCAGTTCTTC.

CDR3 loop: CASSYVGRATDTQYF. CDR3 DNA: TGTGCCAGCAGTTACGTGGGCAGGGCTACAGATACGCAGTATTTT. V usage is TRBV6-2 or TRBV6-3 and J usage is TRBJ2-3; possibly TRBD1 for D (5 bases). The CDR3 is made up of 15 amino acids. Germline lookup yields CDR1 MNHEY and CDR2 SVGEGT. V gave up 2 bases and J gave up 3 bases, with 12 bases separating them.

J is TRBJ2-5 and V is TRBV12-5, with TRBD1 matching 7 bases. Trimming took 3 bases from V and 0 from J; bases not matched to a gene: 1. Germline values: CDR1 LGHNT, CDR2 FRNRAP. CDR3 size: 14 residues. In DNA, the CDR3 is TGTGCTAGTGGTTTAGGGACAGACCAAGAGACCCAGTACTTC. It encodes CASGLGTDQETQYF.

The chain combines TRBV5-1 with TRBJ2-7; a weak D match, TRBD2 (5 bases). There are 14 residues in the CDR3. CDR1 is SGHRS, CDR2 YFSETQ, per germline. Trimming removed 0 bases from V and 5 bases from J, with 12 bases in between. CDR3 sequence reads: CASSLGRSGHEQYF. The CDR3 DNA follows: TGCGCCAGCAGCTTGGGGAGGAGCGGCCACGAGCAGTACTTC.

The chain is built from TRBV3-1 and TRBJ1-2; D unclear. The CDR3 has 14 amino acids. Trimming took 0 bases from V and 4 from J, leaving 9 bases between them. Germline-derived CDR1 and CDR2 are LGHDT and YNNKEL (reference sequence). CDR3 in DNA: TGTGCCAGCAGCCAAGATCCTGCTTCCTATGGCTACACCTTC. This codes for CASSQDPASYGYTF.

The table lists this clonotype with a few counts. The chain uses TRBV27 and TRBJ1-4; a possible D gene is TRBD1 (6 bases). V was shortened by 2 bases and J by 3 bases, with 13 bases between the two germline ends. This CDR3 has 16 amino acids. Looked up from germline, CDR1 is MNHEY and CDR2 is SMNVEV (reference sequence). CDR3 nucleotides: TGTGCCAGCAGTTTAGTACAGGGATTACCTAATGAAAAACTGTTTTTT. It yields the protein CASSLVQGLPNEKLFF.

This clonotype has just a few counts. The V gene is TRBV12-3 or TRBV12-4, the J gene TRBJ2-3; 8 nucleotides match TRBD2. This CDR3 comprises 15 residues. J gave up 3 bases and V 7 bases, and 9 bases lay outside the gene matches. Here the CDR3 reads CASNRGSGRTDTQYF. CDR3 bases: TGTGCCAGCAATAGAGGAAGCGGGAGAACAGATACGCAGTATTTT.

The rearrangement joins TRBV3-1 to TRBJ1-1; a possible D gene is TRBD1 (6 bases). V was pared by 6 bases and J by 1 base, with 12 bases between. Germline V gene data show CDR1 as LGHDT and CDR2 as YNNKEL (reference sequence). CDR3 size: 14 residues. The CDR3 reads CASSRTARNTEAFF. In nucleotides, the CDR3 is TGTGCCAGCAGTCGGACAGCGAGGAACACTGAAGCTTTCTTT.

The chain is built from TRBV19 and TRBJ1-5, with D possibly TRBD1 on 6 matching bases. Per the germline V gene, CDR1 is LNHDA and CDR2 is SQIVND (reference sequence). The ends were cut back, 7 bases at V and 3 bases at J, with 25 bases in the middle. The CDR3 has 18 amino acids. The CDR3 here is CASTRYGGGGDINQPQHF. The CDR3 DNA is TGTGCCAGTACCCGTTACGGGGGAGGGGGGGATATCAATCAGCCCCAGCATTTT.

The CDR3 sequence: CASTPFVGTINSGSGNTIYF. CDR3 nucleotides: TGTGCCAGCACCCCTTTTGTGGGCACCATAAATAGTGGCTCTGGAAACACCATATATTTT. The chain joins TRBV12-3 or TRBV12-4 to TRBJ1-3; D gene ambiguous. The CDR3 is 20 amino acids. Trimming took off 7 bases at V and 0 bases at J, with 28 bases between the two ends.

The rearrangement uses TRBV12-3 or TRBV12-4 and TRBJ1-3; D gene uncertain. V lost 2 bases and J 5 bases, leaving 4 bases between the germline ends. The CDR3 runs 12 residues. DNA of the CDR3: TGTGCCAGCAGTTTAATCCGAAACACCATATATTTT. Translated: CASSLIRNTIYF.